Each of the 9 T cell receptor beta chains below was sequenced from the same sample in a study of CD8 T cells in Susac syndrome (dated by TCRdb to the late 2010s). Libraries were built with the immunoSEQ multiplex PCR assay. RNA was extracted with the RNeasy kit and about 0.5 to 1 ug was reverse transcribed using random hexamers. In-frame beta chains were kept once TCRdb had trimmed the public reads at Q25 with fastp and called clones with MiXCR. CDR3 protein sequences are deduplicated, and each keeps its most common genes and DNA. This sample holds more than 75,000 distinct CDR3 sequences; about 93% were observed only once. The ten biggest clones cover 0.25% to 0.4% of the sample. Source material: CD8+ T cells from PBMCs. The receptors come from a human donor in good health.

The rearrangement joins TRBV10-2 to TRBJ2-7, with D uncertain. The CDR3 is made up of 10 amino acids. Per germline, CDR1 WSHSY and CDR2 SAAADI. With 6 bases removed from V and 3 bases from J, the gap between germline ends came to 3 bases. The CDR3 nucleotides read TGCGCCAGCAGGGACTACGAGCAGTACTTC. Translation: CASRDYEQYF.

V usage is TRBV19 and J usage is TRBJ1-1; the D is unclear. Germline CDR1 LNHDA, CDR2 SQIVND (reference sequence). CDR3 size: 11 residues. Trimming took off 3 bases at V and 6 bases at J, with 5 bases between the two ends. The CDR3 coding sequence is TGTGCCAGTAGTATTCCCGCTGAAGCTTTCTTT. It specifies CASSIPAEAFF. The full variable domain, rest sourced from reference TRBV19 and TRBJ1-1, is DGGITQSPKYLFRKEGQNVTLSCEQNLNHDAMYWYRQDPGQGLRLIYYSQIVNDFQKGDIAEGYSVSREKKESFPLTVTSAQKNPTAFYLCASSIPAEAFFGQGTRLTVV.

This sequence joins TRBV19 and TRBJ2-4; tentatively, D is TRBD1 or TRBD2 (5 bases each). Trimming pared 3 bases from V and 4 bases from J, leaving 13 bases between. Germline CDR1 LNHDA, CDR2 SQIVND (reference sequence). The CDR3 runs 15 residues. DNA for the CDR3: TGTGCCAGTAGTATGGGGACCGGGCCGAAAAACATTCAGTACTTC. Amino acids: CASSMGTGPKNIQYF. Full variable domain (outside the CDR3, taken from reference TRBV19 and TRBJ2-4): DGGITQSPKYLFRKEGQNVTLSCEQNLNHDAMYWYRQDPGQGLRLIYYSQIVNDFQKGDIAEGYSVSREKKESFPLTVTSAQKNPTAFYLCASSMGTGPKNIQYFGAGTRLSVL.

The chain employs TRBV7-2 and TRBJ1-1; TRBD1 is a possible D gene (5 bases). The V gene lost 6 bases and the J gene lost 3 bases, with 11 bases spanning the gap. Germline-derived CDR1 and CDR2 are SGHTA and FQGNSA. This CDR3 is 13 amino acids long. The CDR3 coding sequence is TGTGCCAGCAGAGAAGCAGGGTACACTGAAGCTTTCTTT. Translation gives CASREAGYTEAFF.

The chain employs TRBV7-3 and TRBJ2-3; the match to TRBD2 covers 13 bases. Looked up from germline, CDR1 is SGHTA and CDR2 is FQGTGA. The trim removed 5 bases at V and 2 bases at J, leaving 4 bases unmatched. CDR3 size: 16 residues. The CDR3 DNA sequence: TGTGCCAGCAGCCTAGGGACTAGCGGGACCACAGATACGCAGTATTTT. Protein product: CASSLGTSGTTDTQYF. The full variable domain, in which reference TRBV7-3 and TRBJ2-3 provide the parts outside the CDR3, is GAGVSQTPSNKVTEKGKYVELRCDPISGHTALYWYRQSLGQGPEFLIYFQGTGAADDSGLPNDRFFAVRPEGSVSTLKIQRTERGDSAVYLCASSLGTSGTTDTQYFGPGTRLTVL.

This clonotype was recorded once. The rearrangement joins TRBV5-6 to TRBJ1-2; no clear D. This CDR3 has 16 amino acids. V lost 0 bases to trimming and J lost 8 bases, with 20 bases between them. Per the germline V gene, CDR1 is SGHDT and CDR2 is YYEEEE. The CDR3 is CASSLDLVLIFEGYTF. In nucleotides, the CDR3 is TGTGCCAGCAGCTTGGATCTCGTATTGATTTTCGAAGGCTACACCTTC.

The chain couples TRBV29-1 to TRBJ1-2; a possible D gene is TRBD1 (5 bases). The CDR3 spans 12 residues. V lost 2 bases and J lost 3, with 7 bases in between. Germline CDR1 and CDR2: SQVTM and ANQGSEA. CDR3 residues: CSVERGDYGYTF. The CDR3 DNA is TGCAGCGTTGAAAGGGGAGACTATGGCTACACCTTC. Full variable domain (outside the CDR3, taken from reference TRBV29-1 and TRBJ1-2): SAVISQKPSRDICQRGTSLTIQCQVDSQVTMMFWYRQQPGQSLTLIATANQGSEATYESGFVIDKFPISRPNLTFSTLTVSNMSPEDSSIYLCSVERGDYGYTFGSGTRLTVV.

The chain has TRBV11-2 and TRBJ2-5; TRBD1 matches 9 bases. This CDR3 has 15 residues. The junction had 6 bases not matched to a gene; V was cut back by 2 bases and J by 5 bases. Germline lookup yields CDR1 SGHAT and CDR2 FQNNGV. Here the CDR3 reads CASSLYRGPGETQYF. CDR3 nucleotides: TGTGCCAGCAGCTTATACAGGGGGCCGGGGGAGACCCAGTACTTC.

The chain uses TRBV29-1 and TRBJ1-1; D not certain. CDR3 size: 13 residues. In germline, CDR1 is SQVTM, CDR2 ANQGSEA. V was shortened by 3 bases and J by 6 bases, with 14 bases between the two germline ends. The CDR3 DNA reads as TGCAGCGTTGATAGGAGGTCGGGCGCTGAAGCTTTCTTT. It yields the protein CSVDRRSGAEAFF. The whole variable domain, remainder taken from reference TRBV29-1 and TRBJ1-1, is SAVISQKPSRDICQRGTSLTIQCQVDSQVTMMFWYRQQPGQSLTLIATANQGSEATYESGFVIDKFPISRPNLTFSTLTVSNMSPEDSSIYLCSVDRRSGAEAFFGQGTRLTVV.